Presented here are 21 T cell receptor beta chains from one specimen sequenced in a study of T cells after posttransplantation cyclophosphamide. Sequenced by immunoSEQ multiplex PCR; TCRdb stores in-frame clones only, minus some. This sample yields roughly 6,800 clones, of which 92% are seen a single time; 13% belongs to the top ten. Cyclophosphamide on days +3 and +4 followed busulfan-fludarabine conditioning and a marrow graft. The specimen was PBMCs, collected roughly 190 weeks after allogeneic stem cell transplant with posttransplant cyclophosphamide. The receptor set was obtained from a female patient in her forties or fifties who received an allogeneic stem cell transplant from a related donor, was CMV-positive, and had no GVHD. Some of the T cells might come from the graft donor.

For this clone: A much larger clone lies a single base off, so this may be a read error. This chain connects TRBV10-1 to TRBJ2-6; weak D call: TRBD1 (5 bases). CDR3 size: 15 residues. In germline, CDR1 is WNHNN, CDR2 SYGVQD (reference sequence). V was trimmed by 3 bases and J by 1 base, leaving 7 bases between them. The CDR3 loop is CASSDTGSGANVLTF. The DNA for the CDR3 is TGCGCCAGCAGTGATACAGGATCTGGGGCCAACGTCCTGACTTTC.

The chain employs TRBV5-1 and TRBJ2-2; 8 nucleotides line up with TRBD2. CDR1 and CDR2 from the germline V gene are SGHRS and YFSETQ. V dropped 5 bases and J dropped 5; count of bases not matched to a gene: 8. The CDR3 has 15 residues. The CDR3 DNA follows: TGCGCCAGCAGTTTGTGGACTAGCAGTACCGGGGAGCTGTTTTTT. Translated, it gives CASSLWTSSTGELFF.

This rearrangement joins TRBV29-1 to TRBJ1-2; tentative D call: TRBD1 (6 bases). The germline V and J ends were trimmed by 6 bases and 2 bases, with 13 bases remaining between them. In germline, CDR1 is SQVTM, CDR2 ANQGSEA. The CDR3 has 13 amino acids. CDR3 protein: CSVGQLLNYGYTF. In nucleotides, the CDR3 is TGCAGCGTAGGACAGCTTCTCAACTATGGCTACACCTTC.

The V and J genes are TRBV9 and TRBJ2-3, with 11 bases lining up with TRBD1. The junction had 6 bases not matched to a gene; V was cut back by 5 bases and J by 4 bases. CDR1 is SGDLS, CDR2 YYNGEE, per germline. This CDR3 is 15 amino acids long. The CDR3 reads CASSGQGAGADTQYF. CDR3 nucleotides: TGTGCCAGCAGTGGACAGGGGGCGGGGGCAGATACGCAGTATTTT.

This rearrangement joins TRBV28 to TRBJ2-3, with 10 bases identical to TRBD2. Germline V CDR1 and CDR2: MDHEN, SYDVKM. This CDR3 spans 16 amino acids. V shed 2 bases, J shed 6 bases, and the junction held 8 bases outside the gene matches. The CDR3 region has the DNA TGTGCCAGCAGTTTACCCGGGACTAGCGCGGTGGATACGCAGTATTTT. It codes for CASSLPGTSAVDTQYF.

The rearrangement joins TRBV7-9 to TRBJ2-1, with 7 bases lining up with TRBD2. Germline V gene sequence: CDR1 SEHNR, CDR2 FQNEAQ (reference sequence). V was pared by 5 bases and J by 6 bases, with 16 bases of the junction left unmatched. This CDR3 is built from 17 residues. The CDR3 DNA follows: TGTGCCAGCAGCGCAGGAGAGCGGGATCAGCGGGTCAATGAGCAGTTCTTC. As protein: CASSAGERDQRVNEQFF.

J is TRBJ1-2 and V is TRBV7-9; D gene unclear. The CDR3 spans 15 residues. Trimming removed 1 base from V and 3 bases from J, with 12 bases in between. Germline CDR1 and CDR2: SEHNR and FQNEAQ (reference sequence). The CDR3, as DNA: TGTGCCAGCAGCTTAGGCGTCGATGTACACTATGGCTACACCTTC. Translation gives CASSLGVDVHYGYTF.

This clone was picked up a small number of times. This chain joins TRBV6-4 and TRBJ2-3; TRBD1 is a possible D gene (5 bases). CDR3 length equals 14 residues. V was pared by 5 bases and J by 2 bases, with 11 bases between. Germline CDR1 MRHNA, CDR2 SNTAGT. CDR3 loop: CASSITGTTDTQYF. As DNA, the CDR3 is TGTGCCAGCAGTATAACAGGTACCACAGATACGCAGTATTTT.

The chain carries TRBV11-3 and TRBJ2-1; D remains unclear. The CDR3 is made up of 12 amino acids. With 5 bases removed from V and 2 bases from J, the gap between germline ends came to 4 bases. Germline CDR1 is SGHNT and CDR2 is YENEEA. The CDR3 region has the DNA TGTGCCAGCAGCATTACCTACAATGAGCAGTTCTTC. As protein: CASSITYNEQFF. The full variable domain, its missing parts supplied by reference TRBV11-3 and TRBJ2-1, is EAGVVQSPRYKIIEKKQPVAFWCNPISGHNTLYWYLQNLGQGPELLIRYENEEAVDDSQLPKDRFSAERLKGVDSTLKIQPAELGDSAVYLCASSITYNEQFFGPGTRLTVL.

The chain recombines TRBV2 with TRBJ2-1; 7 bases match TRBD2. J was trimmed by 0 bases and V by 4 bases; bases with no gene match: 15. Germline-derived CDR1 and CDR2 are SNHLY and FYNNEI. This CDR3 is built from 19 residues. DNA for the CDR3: TGTGCCAGCAGTGGGGTTGTGACTAGCACCCAGAGCTCCTACAATGAGCAGTTCTTC. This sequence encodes CASSGVVTSTQSSYNEQFF.

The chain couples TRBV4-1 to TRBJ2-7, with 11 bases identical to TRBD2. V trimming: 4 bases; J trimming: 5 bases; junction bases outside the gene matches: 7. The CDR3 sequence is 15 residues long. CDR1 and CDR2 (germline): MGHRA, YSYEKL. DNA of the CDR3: TGCGCCAGCAGCCGATCGACTAGCGGGGAAAACGAGCAGTACTTC. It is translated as CASSRSTSGENEQYF.

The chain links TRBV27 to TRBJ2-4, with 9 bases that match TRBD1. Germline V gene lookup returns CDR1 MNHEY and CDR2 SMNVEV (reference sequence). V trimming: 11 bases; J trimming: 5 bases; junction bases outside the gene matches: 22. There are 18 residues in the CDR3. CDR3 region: CAVSGTGNYLGRENIQYF. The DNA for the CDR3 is TGTGCCGTGAGCGGGACAGGGAACTACTTGGGGAGGGAAAACATTCAGTACTTC.

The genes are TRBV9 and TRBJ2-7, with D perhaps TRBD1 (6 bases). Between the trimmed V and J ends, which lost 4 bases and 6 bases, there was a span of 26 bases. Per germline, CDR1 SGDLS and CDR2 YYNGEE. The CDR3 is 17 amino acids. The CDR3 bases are TGTGCCAGCAGCCTCCGGGACAACGCCTTCTCGGGCTCCGAGCAGTACTTC. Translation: CASSLRDNAFSGSEQYF.

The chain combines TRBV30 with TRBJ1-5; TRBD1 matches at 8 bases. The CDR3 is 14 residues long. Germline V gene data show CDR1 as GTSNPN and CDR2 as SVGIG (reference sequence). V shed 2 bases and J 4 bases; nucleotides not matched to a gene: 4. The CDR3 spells CAWSPTGVNQPQHF. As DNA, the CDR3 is TGTGCCTGGAGTCCGACAGGGGTAAATCAGCCCCAGCATTTT. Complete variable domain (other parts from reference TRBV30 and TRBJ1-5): SQTIHQWPATLVQPVGSPLSLECTVEGTSNPNLYWYRQAAGRGLQLLFYSVGIGQISSEVPQNLSASRPQDRQFILSSKKLLLSDSGFYLCAWSPTGVNQPQHFGDGTRLSIL.

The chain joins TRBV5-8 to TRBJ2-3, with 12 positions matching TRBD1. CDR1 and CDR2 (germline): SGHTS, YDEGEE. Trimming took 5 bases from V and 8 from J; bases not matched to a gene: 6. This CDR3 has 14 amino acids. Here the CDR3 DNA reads TGTGCCAGCAGGGGGGACAGGGGGCGCGGTACGCAGTATTTT. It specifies CASRGDRGRGTQYF.

CDR3 nucleotides: TGTGCCAGCAGCTTCAGGGTTCTCGGAAACACCATATATTTT. Amino acids: CASSFRVLGNTIYF. The chain links TRBV11-2 to TRBJ1-3; weak D call: TRBD1 (5 bases). The CDR3 has 14 residues. The V and J ends lost 3 bases and 4 bases respectively, with 10 bases between them. The V gene's germline CDR1 is SGHAT and CDR2 FQNNGV.

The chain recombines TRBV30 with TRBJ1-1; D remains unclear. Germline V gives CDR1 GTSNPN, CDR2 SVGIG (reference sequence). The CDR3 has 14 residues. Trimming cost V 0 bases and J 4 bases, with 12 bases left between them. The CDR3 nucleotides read TGTGCCTGGAGTGTTAGGGTTCGGGGCACTGAAGCTTTCTTT. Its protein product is CAWSVRVRGTEAFF.

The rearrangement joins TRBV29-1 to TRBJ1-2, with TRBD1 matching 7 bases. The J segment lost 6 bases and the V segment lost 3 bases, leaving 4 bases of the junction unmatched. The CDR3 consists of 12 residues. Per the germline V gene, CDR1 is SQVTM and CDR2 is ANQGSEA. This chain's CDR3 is CSVDKGAHGYTF. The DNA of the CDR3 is TGCAGCGTTGATAAGGGGGCGCATGGCTACACCTTC.

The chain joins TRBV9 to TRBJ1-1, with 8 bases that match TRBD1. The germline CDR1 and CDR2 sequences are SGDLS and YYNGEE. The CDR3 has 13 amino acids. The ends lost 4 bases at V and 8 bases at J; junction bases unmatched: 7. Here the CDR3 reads CASSSGQGIEAFF. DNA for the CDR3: TGTGCCAGCAGCTCTGGACAGGGCATCGAAGCTTTCTTT.

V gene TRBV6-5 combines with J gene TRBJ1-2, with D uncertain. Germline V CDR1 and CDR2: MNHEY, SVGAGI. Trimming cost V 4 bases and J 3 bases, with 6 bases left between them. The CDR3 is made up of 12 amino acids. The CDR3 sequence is CASSFGDYGYTF. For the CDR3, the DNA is TGTGCCAGCAGTTTTGGAGACTATGGCTACACCTTC.

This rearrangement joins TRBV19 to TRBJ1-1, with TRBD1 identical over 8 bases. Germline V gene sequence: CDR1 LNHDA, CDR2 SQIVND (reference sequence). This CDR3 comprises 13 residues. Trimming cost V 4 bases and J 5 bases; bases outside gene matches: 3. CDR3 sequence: CASSTRQGTEAFF. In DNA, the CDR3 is TGTGCCAGTAGTACCCGACAGGGGACTGAAGCTTTCTTT.